A selection of T cell receptor beta chains follows, all from one sample in a study of cytomegalovirus exposure and HLA in healthy donors. Sequenced by immunoSEQ multiplex PCR; TCRdb stores in-frame clones only, minus some. The repertoire holds about 100,000 clones, with around 82% as singletons. Sequencing used PBMCs. The receptors originated from a woman aged 50 to 65 in good health and CMV-seropositive. CDR3s include the opening cysteine and the closing phenylalanine or tryptophan. A D gene is named only where the DNA matches it firmly. Clone size is given for some rows only: seen once, a few or many times, or a class if the clone is expanded.

len,abundance,j_gene,d_gene,v_gene,CDR3nt,CDR3aa
16,-,TRBJ2-7,TRBD2,TRBV7-9,TGTGCCAGCAGCTCGCCTCTGACTAGCAGGAGCTACGAGCAGTACTTC,CASSSPLTSRSYEQYF
12,-,TRBJ1-1,-,TRBV7-2,TGTGCCAGCTCCCAGGGGCAGCCTGAAGCTTTCTTT,CASSQGQPEAFF
14,-,TRBJ2-3,-,TRBV9,TGTGCCAGCAGCGTAGGTCTAGCATCCGATACGCAGTATTTT,CASSVGLASDTQYF
13,-,TRBJ1-6,-,TRBV2,TGTGCCAGCGACGGACCCCCGGGATCACCCCTCCACTTT,CASDGPPGSPLHF
11,-,TRBJ2-1,-,TRBV7-9,TGTGCCAGCAGCTTAGCCGGTGAGCAGTTCTTC,CASSLAGEQFF
21,-,TRBJ1-5,TRBD1,TRBV18,TGTGCCAGCTCACCAGGCTTTGGCCCGGGACAGGGTTTTTATAGCAATCAGCCCCAGCATTTT,CASSPGFGPGQGFYSNQPQHF
14,-,TRBJ1-1,-,TRBV19,TGTGCCAGTAGCCTCGTCAGGGGTGGCACTGAAGCTTTCTTT,CASSLVRGGTEAFF
21,-,TRBJ1-3,-,TRBV10-3,TGTGCCATCAGTGACATCGTACCAAATAGGCACAGCGGGAACTCTGGAAACACCATATATTTT,CAISDIVPNRHSGNSGNTIYF
14,-,TRBJ1-2,-,TRBV21-1,TGTGCCAGCAGCACCTGCCCGGGGTGGAATGGCTACACCTTC,CASSTCPGWNGYTF
13,-,TRBJ1-1,TRBD1,TRBV2,TGTGCCAGCATGGGGACAGATAACACTGAAGCTTTCTTT,CASMGTDNTEAFF
16,-,TRBJ2-7,TRBD2,TRBV18,TGTGCCAGCTCACCACCGAGCGGGGAGTCGGCGTTCGAGCAGTACTTC,CASSPPSGESAFEQYF
15,-,TRBJ1-2,-,TRBV2,TGTGCCAGCAGTGTTTCCGGGGGACTGAACTATGGCTACACCTTC,CASSVSGGLNYGYTF
16,-,TRBJ1-3,TRBD1,TRBV5-1,TGCGCCAGCAGCTTGATGCAGGGGGCGCGGAGAAACACCATATATTTT,CASSLMQGARRNTIYF
14,-,TRBJ1-5,TRBD1,TRBV23-1,TGCGCCAGCAGTCAACGGACAGGGTGTGTGCCCCAGCATTTT,CASSQRTGCVPQHF
16,-,TRBJ2-3,TRBD2,TRBV6-5,TGTGCCAGCAGTTACTCGGCTAGCGGGGGGGCAGATACGCAGTATTTT,CASSYSASGGADTQYF
14,-,TRBJ1-3,-,TRBV2,TGTGCCAGCCTCCCCCAGGGCTCTGGAAACACCATATATTTT,CASLPQGSGNTIYF
14,-,TRBJ1-1,-,TRBV9,TGTGCCAGCAGCGCCGGGGGTTTGAACACTGAAGCTTTCTTT,CASSAGGLNTEAFF
14,-,TRBJ1-5,-,TRBV6-5,TGTGCCAGCAGTTACATGCAGGGCAATCAGCCCCAGCATTTT,CASSYMQGNQPQHF
15,-,TRBJ1-3,-,TRBV4-1,TGCGCCAGCAGCCAAGGGTTGCAGGGTGGAAACACCATATATTTT,CASSQGLQGGNTIYF
14,-,TRBJ2-1,TRBD1,TRBV10-1,TGCGCCAGCAGTCCTGACAGGGCCTACAATGAGCAGTTCTTC,CASSPDRAYNEQFF
15,few,TRBJ2-7,-,TRBV5-1,TGCGCCAGCAGCTTGGCGCTAGCGCGCTCCTACGAGCAGTACTTC,CASSLALARSYEQYF
14,once,TRBJ2-7,TRBD1,TRBV29-1,TGCAGCGGACTAGACAGGGGGGGCTCCTACGAGCAGTACTTC,CSGLDRGGSYEQYF
16,-,TRBJ1-1,-,TRBV18,TGTGCCAGCTCACCACCGGGAGGAGGATTGAACACTGAAGCTTTCTTT,CASSPPGGGLNTEAFF
13,-,TRBJ2-5,-,TRBV5-4,TGTGCCAGCAGCTTGACGGGGGAGGCGACCCAGTACTTC,CASSLTGEATQYF
14,-,TRBJ2-1,-,TRBV5-1,TGCGCCAGCAGTCCCTTGCGGGGCCACAATGAGCAGTTCTTC,CASSPLRGHNEQFF
17,-,TRBJ2-5,TRBD1,TRBV9,TGTGCCAGCAGCGTAGAGTCCGGGACAGGCATCCAAGAGACCCAGTACTTC,CASSVESGTGIQETQYF
13,few,TRBJ1-1,-,TRBV7-3,TGTGCCAGCAGCTTAGGCCAGAACACTGAAGCTTTCTTT,CASSLGQNTEAFF
15,-,TRBJ2-5,-,TRBV7-9,TGTGCCAGCAGCTTGGCGACTAGGGGGGGTGAGACCCAGTACTTC,CASSLATRGGETQYF
17,once,TRBJ1-2,-,TRBV6-1,TGTGCCAGCAGTGATGATGTCACCGGGACTCCCGCTTCTGGCTACACCTTC,CASSDDVTGTPASGYTF
15,few,TRBJ1-4,-,TRBV5-1,TGCGCCAGCAGCTTGGAGGGGCAGGGGTGGAGGAAACTGTTTTTT,CASSLEGQGWRKLFF
17,-,TRBJ1-3,-,TRBV4-1,TGCGCCAGCAGCCAAGTAGCCCACAGGGCCTCTGGAAACACCATATATTTT,CASSQVAHRASGNTIYF
13,-,TRBJ1-2,-,TRBV14,TGTGCCAGCAGCCCGGGGTACAACTATGGCTACACCTTC,CASSPGYNYGYTF
17,-,TRBJ2-1,TRBD1,TRBV11-3,TGTGCCAGCAGCCAACAAGCCGGGACAGCACTTTACAATGAGCAGTTCTTC,CASSQQAGTALYNEQFF
15,-,TRBJ1-1,-,TRBV9,TGTGCCAGCAGCCCTAGGCAGGGTCCCTTTACTGAAGCTTTCTTT,CASSPRQGPFTEAFF
13,once,TRBJ2-1,-,TRBV29-1,TGCAGCGTTGGACGGAAGGGGAACAATGAGCAGTTCTTC,CSVGRKGNNEQFF
15,-,TRBJ2-1,TRBD2,TRBV19,TGTGCCAGTAGTTTTACTAGCGGGGCCCACAATGAGCAGTTCTTC,CASSFTSGAHNEQFF
13,once,TRBJ2-5,TRBD2,TRBV6-5,TGTGCCAGCAGGGAACTAGCGGGGGGGTTCGAGTACTTC,CASRELAGGFEYF
12,-,TRBJ2-1,-,TRBV29-1,TGCAGCGGGGGGGATGGAGACAATGAGCAGTTCTTC,CSGGDGDNEQFF
16,-,TRBJ2-1,TRBD2,TRBV5-1,TGCGTCAGCAGCTCTTCGACTAGCGGGAGGACGAATGAGCAGTTCTTC,CVSSSSTSGRTNEQFF
14,-,TRBJ1-5,TRBD1,TRBV19,TGTGGCCCAGGGCGGGACAGGATAAATCAGCCCCAGCATTTT,CGPGRDRINQPQHF
15,-,TRBJ2-5,-,TRBV18,TGTGCCAGCTCACCACCGCCAGGGTTATCGAGAGAGCAGTACTTC,CASSPPPGLSREQYF
12,-,TRBJ1-5,TRBD1,TRBV7-9,TGTTCCAGCTCAGGGGGGTATCAGCCCCAGCATTTT,CSSSGGYQPQHF
14,-,TRBJ2-1,-,TRBV10-1,TGCGCCAGCAGTGAAAATTCCGTAAACAATGAGCAGTTCTTC,CASSENSVNNEQFF
13,-,TRBJ2-7,-,TRBV27,TGTGCCAGCTACAGAAACGTAAACGGCGAGCAGTACTTC,CASYRNVNGEQYF
13,few,TRBJ1-1,-,TRBV9,TGTGCCAGCAGCGGACAAGTGAACACTGAAGCTTTCTTT,CASSGQVNTEAFF
13,-,TRBJ2-1,TRBD1,TRBV19,TGTGCCAGTAGGATACCGGGACAGATGGTGCAGTTCTTC,CASRIPGQMVQFF
15,few,TRBJ2-7,TRBD2,TRBV5-4,TGTGCCAGCAGCTGGGGGACTAGCGGAACCTACGAGCAGTACTTC,CASSWGTSGTYEQYF
14,-,TRBJ2-7,-,TRBV10-2,TGCGCCAGCAGTCTAAGCCCCGGGAGCTACGAGCAGTACTTC,CASSLSPGSYEQYF